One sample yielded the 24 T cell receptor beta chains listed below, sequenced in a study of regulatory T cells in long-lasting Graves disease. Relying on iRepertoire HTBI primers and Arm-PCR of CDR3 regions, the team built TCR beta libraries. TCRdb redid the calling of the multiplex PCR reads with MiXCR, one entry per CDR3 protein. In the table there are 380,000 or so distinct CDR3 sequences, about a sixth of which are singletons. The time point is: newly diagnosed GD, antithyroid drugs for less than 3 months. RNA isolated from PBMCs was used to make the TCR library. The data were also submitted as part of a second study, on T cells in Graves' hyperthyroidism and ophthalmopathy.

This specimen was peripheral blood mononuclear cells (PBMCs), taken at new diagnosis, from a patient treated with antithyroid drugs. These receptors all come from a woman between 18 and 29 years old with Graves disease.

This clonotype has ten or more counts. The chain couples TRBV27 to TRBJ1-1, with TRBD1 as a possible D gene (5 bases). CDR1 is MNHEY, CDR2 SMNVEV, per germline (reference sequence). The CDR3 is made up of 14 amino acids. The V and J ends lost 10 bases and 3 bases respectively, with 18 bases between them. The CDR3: CATIGWGSDTEAFF. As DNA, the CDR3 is TGTGCCACCATAGGGTGGGGGTCGGACACTGAAGCTTTCTTT.

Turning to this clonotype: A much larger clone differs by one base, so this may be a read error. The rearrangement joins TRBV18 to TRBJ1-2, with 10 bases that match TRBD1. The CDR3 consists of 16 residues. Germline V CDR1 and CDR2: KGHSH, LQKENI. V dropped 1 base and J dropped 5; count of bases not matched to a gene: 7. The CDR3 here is CASSPQGAGQGYGYTF. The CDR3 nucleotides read TGTGCCAGCTCACCACAGGGAGCGGGACAGGGGTATGGCTACACCTTC.

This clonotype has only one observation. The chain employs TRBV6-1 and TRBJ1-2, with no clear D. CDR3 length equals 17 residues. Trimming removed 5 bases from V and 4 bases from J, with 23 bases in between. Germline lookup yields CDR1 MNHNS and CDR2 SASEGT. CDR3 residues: CASSPLSVPSRPYGYTF. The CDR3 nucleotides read TGTGCCAGCAGTCCCCTTTCGGTGCCATCCCGTCCCTATGGCTACACCTTC.

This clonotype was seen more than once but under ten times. The CDR3 loop is CASSLFAYYEQYF. DNA for the CDR3: TGTGCCAGCAGTTTATTTGCCTACTACGAGCAGTACTTC. V is TRBV27 and J is TRBJ2-7; the D is unclear. The CDR3 is 13 residues long. CDR1 MNHEY and CDR2 SMNVEV come from the germline V gene (reference sequence). The germline V and J ends were trimmed by 1 base and 3 bases, with 7 bases remaining between them.

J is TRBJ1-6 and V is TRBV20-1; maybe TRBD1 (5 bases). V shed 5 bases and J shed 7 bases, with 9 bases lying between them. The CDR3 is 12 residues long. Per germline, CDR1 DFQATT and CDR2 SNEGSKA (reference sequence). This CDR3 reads CSAETENSPLHF. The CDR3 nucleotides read TGCAGTGCTGAGACAGAGAATTCACCCCTCCACTTT.

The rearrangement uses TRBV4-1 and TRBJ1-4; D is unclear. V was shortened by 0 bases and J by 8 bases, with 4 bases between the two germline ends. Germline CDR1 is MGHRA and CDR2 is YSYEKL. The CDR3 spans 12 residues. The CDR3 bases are TGCGCCAGCAGCCAAGACGAGGAAAAACTGTTTTTT. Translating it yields CASSQDEEKLFF.

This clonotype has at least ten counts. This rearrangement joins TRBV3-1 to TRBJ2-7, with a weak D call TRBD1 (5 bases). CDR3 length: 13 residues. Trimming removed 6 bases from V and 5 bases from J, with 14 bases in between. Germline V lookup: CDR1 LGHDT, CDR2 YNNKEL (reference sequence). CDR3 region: CASRGLPRDEQYF. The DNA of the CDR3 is TGTGCCAGCAGGGGGCTGCCCCGAGACGAGCAGTACTTC.

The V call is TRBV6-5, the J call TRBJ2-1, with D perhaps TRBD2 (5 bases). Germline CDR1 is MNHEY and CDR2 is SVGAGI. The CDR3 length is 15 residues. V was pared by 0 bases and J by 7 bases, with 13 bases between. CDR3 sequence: CASSYSGLNWNEQFF. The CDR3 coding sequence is TGTGCCAGCAGTTACTCCGGACTCAACTGGAATGAGCAGTTCTTC.

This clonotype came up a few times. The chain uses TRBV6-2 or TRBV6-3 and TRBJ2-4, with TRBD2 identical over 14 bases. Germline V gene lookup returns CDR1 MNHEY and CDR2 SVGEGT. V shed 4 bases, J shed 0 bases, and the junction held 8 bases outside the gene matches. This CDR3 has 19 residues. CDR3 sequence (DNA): TGTGCCAGCAGTTCTGGAAGACTAGCGGGGGGGCCAGCCAAAAACATTCAGTACTTC. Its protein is CASSSGRLAGGPAKNIQYF.

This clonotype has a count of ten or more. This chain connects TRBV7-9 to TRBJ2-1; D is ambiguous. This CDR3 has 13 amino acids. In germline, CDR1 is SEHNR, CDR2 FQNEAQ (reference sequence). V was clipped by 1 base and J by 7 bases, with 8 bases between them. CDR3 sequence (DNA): TGTGCCAGCAGCTTAGAGAGGCGAAATGAGCAGTTCTTC. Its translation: CASSLERRNEQFF. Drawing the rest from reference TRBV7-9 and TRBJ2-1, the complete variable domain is DTGVSQNPRHKITKRGQNVTFRCDPISEHNRLYWYRQTLGQGPEFLTYFQNEAQLEKSRLLSDRFSAERPKGSFSTLEIQRTEQGDSAMYLCASSLERRNEQFFGPGTRLTVL.

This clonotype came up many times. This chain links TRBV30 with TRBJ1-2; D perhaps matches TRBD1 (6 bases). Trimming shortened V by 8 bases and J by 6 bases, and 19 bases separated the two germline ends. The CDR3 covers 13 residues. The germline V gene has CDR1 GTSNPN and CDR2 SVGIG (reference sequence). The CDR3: CAGGRRGKDGYTF. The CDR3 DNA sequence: TGTGCCGGGGGGCGCAGGGGAAAAGATGGCTACACCTTC. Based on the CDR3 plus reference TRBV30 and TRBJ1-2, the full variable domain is SQTIHQWPATLVQPVGSPLSLECTVEGTSNPNLYWYRQAAGRGLQLLFYSVGIGQISSEVPQNLSASRPQDRQFILSSKKLLLSDSGFYLCAGGRRGKDGYTFGSGTRLTVV.

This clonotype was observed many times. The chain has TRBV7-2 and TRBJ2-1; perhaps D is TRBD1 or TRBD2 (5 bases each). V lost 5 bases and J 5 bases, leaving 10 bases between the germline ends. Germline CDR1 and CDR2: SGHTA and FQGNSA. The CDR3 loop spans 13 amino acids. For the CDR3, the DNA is TGTGCCAGCAGCCGGGACGGAAACAATGAGCAGTTCTTC. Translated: CASSRDGNNEQFF. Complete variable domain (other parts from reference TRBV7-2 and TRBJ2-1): GAGVSQSPSNKVTEKGKDVELRCDPISGHTALYWYRQSLGQGLEFLIYFQGNSAPDKSGLPSDRFSAERTGGSVSTLTIQRTQQEDSAVYLCASSRDGNNEQFFGPGTRLTVL.

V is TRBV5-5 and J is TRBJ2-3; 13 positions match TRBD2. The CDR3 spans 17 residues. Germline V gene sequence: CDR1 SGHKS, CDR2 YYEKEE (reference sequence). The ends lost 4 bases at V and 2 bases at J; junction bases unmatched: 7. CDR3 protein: CASSPILAGGHTDTQYF. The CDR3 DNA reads TGTGCCAGCAGCCCAATACTAGCGGGGGGGCACACAGATACGCAGTATTTT.

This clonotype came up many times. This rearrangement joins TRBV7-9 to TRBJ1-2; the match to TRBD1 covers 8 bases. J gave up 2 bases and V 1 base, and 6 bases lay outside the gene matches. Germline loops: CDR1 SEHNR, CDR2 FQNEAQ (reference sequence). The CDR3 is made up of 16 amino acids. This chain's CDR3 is CASSLGLQGANYGYTF. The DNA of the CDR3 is TGTGCCAGCAGCTTAGGGCTCCAGGGGGCGAACTATGGCTACACCTTC.

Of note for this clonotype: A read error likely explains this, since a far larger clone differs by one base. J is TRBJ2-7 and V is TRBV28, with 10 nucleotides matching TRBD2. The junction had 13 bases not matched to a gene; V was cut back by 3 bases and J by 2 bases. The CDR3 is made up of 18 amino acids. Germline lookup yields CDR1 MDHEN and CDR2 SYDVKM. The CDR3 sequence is CASSFQGSGGGHPYEQYF. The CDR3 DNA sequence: TGTGCCAGCAGTTTCCAGGGGAGCGGGGGGGGCCACCCCTACGAGCAGTACTTC. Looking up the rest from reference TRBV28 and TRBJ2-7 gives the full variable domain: DVKVTQSSRYLVKRTGEKVFLECVQDMDHENMFWYRQDPGLGLRLIYFSYDVKMKEKGDIPEGYSVSREKKERFSLILESASTNQTSMYLCASSFQGSGGGHPYEQYFGPGTRLTVT.

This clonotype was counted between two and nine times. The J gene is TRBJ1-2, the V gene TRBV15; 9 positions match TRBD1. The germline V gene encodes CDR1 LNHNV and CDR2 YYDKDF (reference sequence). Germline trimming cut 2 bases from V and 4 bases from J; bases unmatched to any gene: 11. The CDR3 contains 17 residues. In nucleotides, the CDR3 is TGTGCCACCAGCAGAACGGCGGCACAGGGGGCTATCTATGGCTACACCTTC. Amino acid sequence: CATSRTAAQGAIYGYTF.

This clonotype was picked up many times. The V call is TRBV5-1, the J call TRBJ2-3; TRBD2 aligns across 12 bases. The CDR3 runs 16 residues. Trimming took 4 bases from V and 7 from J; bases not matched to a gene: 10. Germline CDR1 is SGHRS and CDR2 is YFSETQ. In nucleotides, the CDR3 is TGCGCCAGCAGCCCGTCTAGCGGGGGGGCCAGAAATACGCAGTATTTT. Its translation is CASSPSSGGARNTQYF. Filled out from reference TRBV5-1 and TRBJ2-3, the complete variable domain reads KAGVTQTPRYLIKTRGQQVTLSCSPISGHRSVSWYQQTPGQGLQFLFEYFSETQRNKGNFPGRFSGRQFSNSRSEMNVSTLELGDSALYLCASSPSSGGARNTQYFGPGTRLTVL.

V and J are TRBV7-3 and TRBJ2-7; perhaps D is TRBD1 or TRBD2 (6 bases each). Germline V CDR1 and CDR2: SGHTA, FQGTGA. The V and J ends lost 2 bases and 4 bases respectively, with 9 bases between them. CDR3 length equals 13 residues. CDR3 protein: CASSLGGQYEQYF. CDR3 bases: TGTGCCAGCAGCTTAGGGGGGCAGTACGAGCAGTACTTC.

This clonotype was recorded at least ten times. CDR3 coding DNA: TGTGCCAGCAGCTTACCCGGGAAGCCCTACGAGCAGTACTTC. This gives the protein CASSLPGKPYEQYF. This sequence joins TRBV11-2 and TRBJ2-7; D is possibly TRBD2 (5 bases). The germline V gene has CDR1 SGHAT and CDR2 FQNNGV. The CDR3 contains 14 residues. Trimming took 2 bases from V and 2 from J, leaving 10 bases between them.

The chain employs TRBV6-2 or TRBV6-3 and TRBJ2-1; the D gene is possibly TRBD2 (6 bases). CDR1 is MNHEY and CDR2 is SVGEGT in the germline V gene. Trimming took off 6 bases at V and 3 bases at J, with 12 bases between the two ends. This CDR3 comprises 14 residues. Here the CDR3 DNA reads TGTGCCAGCAGACTCAGCGGGCTCTACAATGAGCAGTTCTTC. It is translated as CASRLSGLYNEQFF.

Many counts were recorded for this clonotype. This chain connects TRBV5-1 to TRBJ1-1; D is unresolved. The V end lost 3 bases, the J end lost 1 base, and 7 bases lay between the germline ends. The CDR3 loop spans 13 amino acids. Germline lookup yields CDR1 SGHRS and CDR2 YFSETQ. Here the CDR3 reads CASSWAENTEAFF. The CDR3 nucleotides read TGCGCCAGCAGCTGGGCGGAGAACACTGAAGCTTTCTTT.

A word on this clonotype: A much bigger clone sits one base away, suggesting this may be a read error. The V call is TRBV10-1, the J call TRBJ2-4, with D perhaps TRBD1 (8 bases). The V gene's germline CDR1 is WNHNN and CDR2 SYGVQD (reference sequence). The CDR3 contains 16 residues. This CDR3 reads CAGSEGAGQVKNIQYF. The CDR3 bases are TGCGCCGGCAGTGAGGGAGCGGGACAGGTCAAAAACATTCAGTACTTC.

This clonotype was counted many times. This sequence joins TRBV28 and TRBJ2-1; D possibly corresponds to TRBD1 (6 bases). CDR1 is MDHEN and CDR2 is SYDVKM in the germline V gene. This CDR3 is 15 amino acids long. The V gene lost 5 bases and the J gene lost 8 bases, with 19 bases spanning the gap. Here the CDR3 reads CASSPPQGNGHEQFF. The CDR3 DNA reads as TGTGCCAGCAGTCCACCCCAGGGGAATGGGCATGAGCAGTTCTTC.

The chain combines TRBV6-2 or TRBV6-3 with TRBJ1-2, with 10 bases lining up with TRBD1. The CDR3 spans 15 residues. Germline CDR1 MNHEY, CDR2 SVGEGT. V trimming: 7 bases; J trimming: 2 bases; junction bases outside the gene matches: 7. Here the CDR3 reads CASTGSGQGNYGYTF. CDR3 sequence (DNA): TGTGCCAGCACCGGCTCGGGACAGGGGAACTATGGCTACACCTTC.